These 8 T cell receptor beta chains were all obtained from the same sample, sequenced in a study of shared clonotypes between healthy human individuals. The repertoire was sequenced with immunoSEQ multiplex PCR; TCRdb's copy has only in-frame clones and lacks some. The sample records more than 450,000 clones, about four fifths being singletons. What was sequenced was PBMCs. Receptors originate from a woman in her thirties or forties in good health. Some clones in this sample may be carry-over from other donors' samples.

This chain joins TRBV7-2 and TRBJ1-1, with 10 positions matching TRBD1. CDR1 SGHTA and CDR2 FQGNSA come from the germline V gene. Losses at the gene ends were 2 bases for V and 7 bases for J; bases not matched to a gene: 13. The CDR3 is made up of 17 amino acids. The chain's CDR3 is CASSLRRAGQGRYEAFF. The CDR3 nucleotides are TGTGCCAGCAGCTTAAGACGGGCGGGACAGGGGCGTTATGAAGCTTTCTTT.

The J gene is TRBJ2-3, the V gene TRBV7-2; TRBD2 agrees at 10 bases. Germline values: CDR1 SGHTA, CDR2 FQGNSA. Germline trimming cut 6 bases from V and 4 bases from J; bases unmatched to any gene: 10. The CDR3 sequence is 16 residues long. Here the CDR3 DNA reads TGTGCCAGCAGTTCACTAGCGGGACGGATCTCAGATACGCAGTATTTT. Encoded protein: CASSSLAGRISDTQYF.

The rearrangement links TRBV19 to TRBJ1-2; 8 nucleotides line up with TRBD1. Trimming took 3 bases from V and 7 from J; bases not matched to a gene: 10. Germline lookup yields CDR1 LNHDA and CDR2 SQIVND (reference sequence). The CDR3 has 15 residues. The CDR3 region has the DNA TGTGCCAGTAGTATTAGACAGGGGACCGGAGCTGGCTACACCTTC. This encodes CASSIRQGTGAGYTF.

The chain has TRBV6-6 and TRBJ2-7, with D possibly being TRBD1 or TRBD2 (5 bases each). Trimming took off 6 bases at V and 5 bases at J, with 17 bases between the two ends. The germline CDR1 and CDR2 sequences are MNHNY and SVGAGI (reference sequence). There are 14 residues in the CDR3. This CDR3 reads CASSRDYGTDEQYF. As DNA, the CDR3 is TGTGCCAGCAGCCGAGACTACGGGACCGACGAGCAGTACTTC.

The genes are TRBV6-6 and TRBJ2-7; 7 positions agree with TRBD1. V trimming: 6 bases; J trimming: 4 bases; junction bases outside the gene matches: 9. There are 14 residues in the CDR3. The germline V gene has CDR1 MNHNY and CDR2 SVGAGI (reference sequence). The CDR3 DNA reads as TGTGCCAGCAGGCATGGACAGGTTGTGTACGAGCAGTACTTC. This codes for CASRHGQVVYEQYF.

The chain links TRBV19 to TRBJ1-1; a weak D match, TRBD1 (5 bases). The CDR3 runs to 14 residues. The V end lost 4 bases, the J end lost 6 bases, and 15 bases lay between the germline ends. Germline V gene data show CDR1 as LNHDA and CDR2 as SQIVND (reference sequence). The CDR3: CASSRDGEGAEAFF. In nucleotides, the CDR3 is TGTGCCAGTAGTAGGGACGGCGAGGGCGCTGAAGCTTTCTTT. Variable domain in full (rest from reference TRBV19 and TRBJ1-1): DGGITQSPKYLFRKEGQNVTLSCEQNLNHDAMYWYRQDPGQGLRLIYYSQIVNDFQKGDIAEGYSVSREKKESFPLTVTSAQKNPTAFYLCASSRDGEGAEAFFGQGTRLTVV.

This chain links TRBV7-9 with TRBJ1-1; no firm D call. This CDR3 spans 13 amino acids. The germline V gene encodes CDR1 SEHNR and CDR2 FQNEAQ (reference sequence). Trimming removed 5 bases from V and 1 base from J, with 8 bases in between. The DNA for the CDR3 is TGTGCCAGCAGCAGGGAGCAGAACACTGAAGCTTTCTTT. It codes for CASSREQNTEAFF.

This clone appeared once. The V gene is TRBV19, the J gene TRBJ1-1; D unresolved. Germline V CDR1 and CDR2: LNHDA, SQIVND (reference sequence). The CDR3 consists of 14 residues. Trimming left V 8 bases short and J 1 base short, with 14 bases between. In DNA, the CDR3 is TGTGCCAGTTCCCGACCCCATCCGAACACTGAAGCTTTCTTT. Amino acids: CASSRPHPNTEAFF.